The rows below give T cell receptor beta chains drawn from one sample of a study of T cells in Graves' hyperthyroidism and ophthalmopathy. MiXCR, run by TCRdb on the multiplex PCR reads, gives a single entry per CDR3 protein. The sample consists of over 350,000 distinct CDR3 sequences, approximately 15% of them appearing once. The sequencing input was blood. These TCRs come from a man younger than 30 with Graves' ophthalmopathy. Each CDR3 is given with its conserved first and last residue. A D gene is named only where the DNA matches it firmly. Size tells how often a clone was seen (once, few, many) or the class of an expanded clone, and some rows leave it out.

d_gene: -
v_gene: TRBV20-1
abundance: many
j_gene: TRBJ2-7
len: 12
CDR3aa: CSVTLAGHEQYF
CDR3nt: TGCAGTGTCACCCTGGCCGGCCACGAGCAGTACTTC

d_gene: TRBD2
v_gene: TRBV5-1
abundance: -
j_gene: TRBJ2-1
len: 15
CDR3aa: CASSLPLAGVGEQFF
CDR3nt: TGCGCCAGCAGCTTGCCATTAGCGGGAGTAGGTGAGCAGTTCTTC

d_gene: -
v_gene: TRBV7-6
abundance: -
j_gene: TRBJ2-7
len: 13
CDR3aa: CASRSDGPYEQYF
CDR3nt: TGTGCCAGCAGGTCGGACGGACCCTACGAGCAGTACTTC

d_gene: TRBD1
v_gene: TRBV6-1
abundance: many
j_gene: TRBJ2-7
len: 14
CDR3aa: CASISHRGLGEQYF
CDR3nt: TGTGCCAGCATTTCCCACAGGGGGCTGGGTGAGCAGTACTTC

d_gene: TRBD1
v_gene: TRBV30
abundance: many
j_gene: TRBJ2-7
len: 11
CDR3aa: CAIDRVGEQYF
CDR3nt: TGTGCCATTGACAGGGTAGGGGAGCAGTACTTC

d_gene: -
v_gene: TRBV18
abundance: many
j_gene: TRBJ2-1
len: 12
CDR3aa: CASSPGGDEQFF
CDR3nt: TGTGCCAGCTCACCAGGAGGGGATGAGCAGTTCTTC

d_gene: -
v_gene: TRBV6-5
abundance: -
j_gene: TRBJ1-3
len: 15
CDR3aa: CASSYVWNSGNTIYF
CDR3nt: TGTGCCAGCAGTTACGTTTGGAACTCTGGAAACACCATATATTTT

d_gene: -
v_gene: TRBV20-1
abundance: many
j_gene: TRBJ2-7
len: 13
CDR3aa: CSARAGLPDEQYF
CDR3nt: TGCAGTGCTAGGGCGGGACTCCCAGACGAGCAGTACTTC

d_gene: TRBD2
v_gene: TRBV27
abundance: many
j_gene: TRBJ2-3
len: 14
CDR3aa: CASNRLAATDTQYF
CDR3nt: TGTGCCAGCAATAGGCTAGCGGCCACAGATACGCAGTATTTT

d_gene: TRBD1
v_gene: TRBV20-1
abundance: many
j_gene: TRBJ2-3
len: 16
CDR3aa: CSATPWTGGGTDTQYF
CDR3nt: TGCAGTGCCACACCCTGGACAGGGGGCGGAACAGATACGCAGTATTTT

d_gene: TRBD2
v_gene: TRBV4-2
abundance: many
j_gene: TRBJ2-7
len: 13
CDR3aa: CASSHGGNYEQYF
CDR3nt: TGTGCCAGCAGCCACGGGGGGAACTACGAGCAGTACTTC

d_gene: -
v_gene: TRBV6-1
abundance: few
j_gene: TRBJ1-2
len: 13
CDR3aa: CASSPEQSRGYTF
CDR3nt: TGTGCCAGCAGTCCGGAGCAGTCCCGCGGCTACACCTTC

d_gene: TRBD2
v_gene: TRBV7-9
abundance: -
j_gene: TRBJ2-3
len: 15
CDR3aa: CASSSTSGGLNTQYF
CDR3nt: TGTGCCAGCAGCTCGACGAGCGGGGGGCTGAATACGCAGTATTTT

d_gene: -
v_gene: TRBV20-1
abundance: many
j_gene: TRBJ2-1
len: 14
CDR3aa: CSAPPPGRLDEQFF
CDR3nt: TGCAGTGCTCCCCCGCCGGGGCGGTTGGATGAGCAGTTCTTC

d_gene: -
v_gene: TRBV7-3
abundance: many
j_gene: TRBJ2-3
len: 13
CDR3aa: CASSSIGTDTQYF
CDR3nt: TGTGCCAGCAGCTCCATAGGCACAGATACGCAGTATTTT

d_gene: TRBD2
v_gene: TRBV6-2/TRBV6-3
abundance: many
j_gene: TRBJ2-1
len: 15
CDR3aa: CASSSPRAGGNEQFF
CDR3nt: TGTGCCAGCAGTAGCCCGAGGGCGGGAGGTAATGAGCAGTTCTTC

d_gene: -
v_gene: TRBV30
abundance: many
j_gene: TRBJ2-1
len: 13
CDR3aa: CAWSVRVRDEQFF
CDR3nt: TGTGCCTGGAGTGTAAGGGTTAGGGATGAGCAGTTCTTC

d_gene: -
v_gene: TRBV15
abundance: many
j_gene: TRBJ1-6
len: 14
CDR3aa: CATSRASPNSPLHF
CDR3nt: TGTGCCACCAGCAGGGCCAGCCCTAATTCACCCCTCCACTTT

d_gene: -
v_gene: TRBV11-2
abundance: many
j_gene: TRBJ2-7
len: 15
CDR3aa: CASSSGQTPWPEQYF
CDR3nt: TGTGCCAGCAGTTCCGGACAGACTCCCTGGCCCGAGCAGTACTTC

d_gene: -
v_gene: TRBV12-3/TRBV12-4
abundance: many
j_gene: TRBJ1-2
len: 13
CDR3aa: CASSRKLDYGYTF
CDR3nt: TGTGCCAGCAGTCGAAAGCTTGACTATGGCTACACCTTC

d_gene: TRBD1
v_gene: TRBV20-1
abundance: many
j_gene: TRBJ1-4
len: 13
CDR3aa: CSVSQGAGEKLFF
CDR3nt: TGCAGTGTTTCACAGGGGGCAGGTGAAAAACTGTTTTTT

d_gene: TRBD2
v_gene: TRBV6-1
abundance: many
j_gene: TRBJ2-1
len: 16
CDR3aa: CASSKQTSGSGNEQFF
CDR3nt: TGTGCCAGCAGCAAACAGACTAGCGGGAGTGGTAATGAGCAGTTCTTC

d_gene: -
v_gene: TRBV30
abundance: -
j_gene: TRBJ1-1
len: 14
CDR3aa: CAWSVVHLKTEAFF
CDR3nt: TGTGCCTGGAGTGTAGTGCACTTGAAAACTGAAGCTTTCTTT

d_gene: TRBD2
v_gene: TRBV7-2
abundance: -
j_gene: TRBJ2-2
len: 14
CDR3aa: CASSRSAGYGELFF
CDR3nt: TGTGCCAGCAGCCGCTCAGCGGGGTACGGGGAGCTGTTTTTT

d_gene: -
v_gene: TRBV7-4
abundance: -
j_gene: TRBJ1-1
len: 14
CDR3aa: CASSLGIVGLGAFF
CDR3nt: TGTGCCAGCAGTTTGGGGATTGTAGGTCTCGGAGCTTTCTTT

d_gene: TRBD1
v_gene: TRBV12-3/TRBV12-4
abundance: many
j_gene: TRBJ2-7
len: 13
CDR3aa: CASGPGQSVEQYF
CDR3nt: TGTGCCAGCGGCCCGGGACAGTCTGTTGAGCAGTACTTC

d_gene: -
v_gene: TRBV11-2
abundance: many
j_gene: TRBJ2-7
len: 15
CDR3aa: CASSTFWTENGEQYF
CDR3nt: TGTGCCAGCAGCACCTTCTGGACAGAGAACGGCGAGCAGTACTTC

d_gene: -
v_gene: TRBV10-2
abundance: few
j_gene: TRBJ2-1
len: 11
CDR3aa: CASSNLQGQFF
CDR3nt: TGCGCCAGCAGTAATTTGCAGGGGCAGTTCTTC

d_gene: TRBD1
v_gene: TRBV27
abundance: many
j_gene: TRBJ2-7
len: 15
CDR3aa: CASSAGGPSSYEQYF
CDR3nt: TGTGCCAGCAGCGCAGGGGGCCCGAGCTCCTACGAGCAGTACTTC

d_gene: TRBD1
v_gene: TRBV6-1
abundance: -
j_gene: TRBJ2-2
len: 14
CDR3aa: CASSQTGGSGELFF
CDR3nt: TGTGCCAGCAGTCAGACAGGGGGGAGTGGGGAGCTGTTTTTT

d_gene: TRBD2
v_gene: TRBV7-3
abundance: many
j_gene: TRBJ2-3
len: 16
CDR3aa: CASSPGGSLVTDTQYF
CDR3nt: TGTGCCAGCAGCCCGGGGGGATCCCTGGTCACAGATACGCAGTATTTT

d_gene: TRBD1
v_gene: TRBV5-8
abundance: -
j_gene: TRBJ1-5
len: 15
CDR3aa: CASSLVEGASQPQHF
CDR3nt: TGTGCCAGCAGCTTGGTAGAGGGGGCCAGTCAGCCCCAGCATTTT

d_gene: -
v_gene: TRBV19
abundance: -
j_gene: TRBJ2-7
len: 14
CDR3aa: CASSFRDTAYEQYF
CDR3nt: TGTGCCAGTAGTTTCAGGGACACCGCCTACGAGCAGTACTTC

d_gene: -
v_gene: TRBV18
abundance: few
j_gene: TRBJ1-2
len: 15
CDR3aa: CASSPFQPWIYGYTF
CDR3nt: TGTGCCAGCTCACCCTTCCAGCCGTGGATCTATGGCTACACCTTC

d_gene: TRBD1
v_gene: TRBV6-5
abundance: many
j_gene: TRBJ2-5
len: 14
CDR3aa: CASSYRGQGETQYF
CDR3nt: TGTGCCAGCAGTTACCGCGGACAGGGAGAGACCCAGTACTTC

d_gene: -
v_gene: TRBV6-2/TRBV6-3
abundance: few
j_gene: TRBJ2-5
len: 14
CDR3aa: CAGSLRGDQETQYF
CDR3nt: TGTGCCGGCAGTTTACGTGGAGACCAAGAGACCCAGTACTTC

d_gene: -
v_gene: TRBV30
abundance: many
j_gene: TRBJ2-7
len: 13
CDR3aa: CAGPGRIQGEQYF
CDR3nt: TGTGCCGGCCCGGGACGCATCCAGGGCGAGCAGTACTTC

d_gene: TRBD2
v_gene: TRBV5-1
abundance: many
j_gene: TRBJ2-7
len: 14
CDR3aa: CASGEASGSVEQYF
CDR3nt: TGCGCCAGCGGGGAGGCTAGCGGGAGTGTCGAGCAGTACTTC

d_gene: -
v_gene: TRBV30
abundance: many
j_gene: TRBJ2-1
len: 12
CDR3aa: CAWGKQYNEQFF
CDR3nt: TGTGCCTGGGGGAAGCAGTACAATGAGCAGTTCTTC

d_gene: -
v_gene: TRBV19
abundance: many
j_gene: TRBJ1-5
len: 17
CDR3aa: CASSIGVREYSNQPQHF
CDR3nt: TGTGCCAGTAGTATAGGGGTCAGGGAATATAGCAATCAGCCCCAGCATTTT